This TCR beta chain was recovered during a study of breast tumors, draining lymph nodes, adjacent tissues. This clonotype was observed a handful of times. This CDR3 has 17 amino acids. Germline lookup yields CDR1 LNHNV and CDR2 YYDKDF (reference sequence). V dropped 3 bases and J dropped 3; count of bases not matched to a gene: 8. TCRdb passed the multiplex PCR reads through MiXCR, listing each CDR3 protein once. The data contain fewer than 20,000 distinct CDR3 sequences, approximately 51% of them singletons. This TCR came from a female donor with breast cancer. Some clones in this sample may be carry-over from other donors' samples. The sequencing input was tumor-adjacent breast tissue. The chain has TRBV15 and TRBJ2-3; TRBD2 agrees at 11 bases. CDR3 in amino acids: CATSSGGTSGLTDTQYF. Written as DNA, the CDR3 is TGTGCCACCAGCAGCGGTGGGACTAGCGGTTTAACAGATACGCAGTATTTT.